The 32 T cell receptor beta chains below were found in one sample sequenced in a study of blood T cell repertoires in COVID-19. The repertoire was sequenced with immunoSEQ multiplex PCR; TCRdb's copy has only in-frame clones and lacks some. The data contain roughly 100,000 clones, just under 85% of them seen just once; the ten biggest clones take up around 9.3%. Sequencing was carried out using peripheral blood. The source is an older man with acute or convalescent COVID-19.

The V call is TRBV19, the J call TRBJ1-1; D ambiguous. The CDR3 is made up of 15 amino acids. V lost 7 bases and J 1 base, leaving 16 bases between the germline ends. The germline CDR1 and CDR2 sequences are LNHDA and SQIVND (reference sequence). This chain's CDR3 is CASKPLQAPNTEAFF. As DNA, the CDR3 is TGTGCCAGTAAACCACTGCAGGCCCCGAACACTGAAGCTTTCTTT.

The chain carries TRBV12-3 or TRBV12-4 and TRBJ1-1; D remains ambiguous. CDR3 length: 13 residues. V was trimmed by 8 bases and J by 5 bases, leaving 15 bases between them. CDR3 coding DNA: TGTGCCAGCGTGGGCGTCGGAGGTACTGAAGCTTTCTTT. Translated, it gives CASVGVGGTEAFF.

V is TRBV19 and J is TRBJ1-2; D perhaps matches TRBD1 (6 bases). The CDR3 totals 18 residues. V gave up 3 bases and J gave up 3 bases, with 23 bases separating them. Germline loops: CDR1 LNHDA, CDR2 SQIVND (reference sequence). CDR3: CASSIRMDWAGDHYGYTF. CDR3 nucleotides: TGTGCCAGTAGTATCAGAATGGATTGGGCAGGGGACCACTATGGCTACACCTTC.

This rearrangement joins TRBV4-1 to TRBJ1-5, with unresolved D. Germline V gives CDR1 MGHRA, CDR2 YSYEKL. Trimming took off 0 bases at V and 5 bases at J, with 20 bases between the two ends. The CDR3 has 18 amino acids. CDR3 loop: CASSQDPRRGVLDQPQHF. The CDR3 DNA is TGCGCCAGCAGCCAAGATCCACGACGAGGCGTATTAGATCAGCCCCAGCATTTT.

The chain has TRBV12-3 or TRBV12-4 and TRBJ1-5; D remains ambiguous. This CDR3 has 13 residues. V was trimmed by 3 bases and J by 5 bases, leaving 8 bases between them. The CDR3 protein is CASSFGHDQPQHF. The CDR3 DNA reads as TGTGCCAGCAGTTTTGGGCACGATCAGCCCCAGCATTTT.

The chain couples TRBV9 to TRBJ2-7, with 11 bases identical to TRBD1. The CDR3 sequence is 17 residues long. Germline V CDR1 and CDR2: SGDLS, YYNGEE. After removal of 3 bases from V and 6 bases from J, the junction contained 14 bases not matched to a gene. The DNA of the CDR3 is TGTGCCAGCAGCGCTTCATTGACTGGGACAGGGGGTTCCGAGCAGTACTTC. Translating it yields CASSASLTGTGGSEQYF.

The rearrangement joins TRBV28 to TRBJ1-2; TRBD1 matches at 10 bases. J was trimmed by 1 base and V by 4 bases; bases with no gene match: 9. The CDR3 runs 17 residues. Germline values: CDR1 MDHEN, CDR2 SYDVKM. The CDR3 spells CASSSAPGQGVNYGYTF. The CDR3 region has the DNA TGTGCCAGCAGTTCTGCCCCCGGACAGGGGGTTAACTATGGCTACACCTTC.

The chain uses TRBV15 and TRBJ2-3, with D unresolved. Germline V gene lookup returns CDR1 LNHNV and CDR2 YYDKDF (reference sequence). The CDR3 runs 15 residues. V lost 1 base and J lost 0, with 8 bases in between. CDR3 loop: CATSRGYGSTDTQYF. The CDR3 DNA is TGTGCCACCAGCAGAGGTTACGGGAGCACAGATACGCAGTATTTT.

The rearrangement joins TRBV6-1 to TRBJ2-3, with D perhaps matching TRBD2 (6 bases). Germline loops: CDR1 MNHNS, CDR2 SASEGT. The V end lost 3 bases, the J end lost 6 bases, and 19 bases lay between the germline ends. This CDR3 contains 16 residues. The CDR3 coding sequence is TGTGCCAGCAGTGAGCCTGGGAGCGGAGGAGGGGATACGCAGTATTTT. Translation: CASSEPGSGGGDTQYF.

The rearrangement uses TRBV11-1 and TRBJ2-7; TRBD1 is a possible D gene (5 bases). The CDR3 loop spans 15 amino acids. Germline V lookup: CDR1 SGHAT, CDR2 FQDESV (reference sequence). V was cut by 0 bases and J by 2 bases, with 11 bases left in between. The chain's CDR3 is CASSLAQGFTYEQYF. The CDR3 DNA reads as TGTGCCAGCAGCTTAGCTCAGGGCTTCACCTACGAGCAGTACTTC.

Here the CDR3 DNA reads TGTGCCAGCAGCTTCCTAGGGGTTCAGGGAAACACTGAAGCTTTCTTT. It encodes CASSFLGVQGNTEAFF. The chain recombines TRBV7-6 with TRBJ1-1; D might be TRBD1 (5 bases). Germline CDR1 is SGHVS and CDR2 is FNYEAQ. The CDR3 has 16 residues. Trimming took off 3 bases at V and 2 bases at J, with 16 bases between the two ends.

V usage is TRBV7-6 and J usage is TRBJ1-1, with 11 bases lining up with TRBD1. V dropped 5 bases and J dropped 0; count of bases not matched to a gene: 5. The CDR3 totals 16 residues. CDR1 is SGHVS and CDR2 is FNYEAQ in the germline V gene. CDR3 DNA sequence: TGTGCCAGCAGCCCGGGGACAGGGGGTCTGAACACTGAAGCTTTCTTT. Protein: CASSPGTGGLNTEAFF.

CDR3: CASSLGAYSNQPQHF. The CDR3 region has the DNA TGTGCCAGCAGCTTAGGGGCTTATAGCAATCAGCCCCAGCATTTT. The chain joins TRBV7-9 to TRBJ1-5; D not resolved. V shed 1 base and J shed 0 bases, with 7 bases lying between them. Germline values: CDR1 SEHNR, CDR2 FQNEAQ (reference sequence). CDR3 size: 15 residues.

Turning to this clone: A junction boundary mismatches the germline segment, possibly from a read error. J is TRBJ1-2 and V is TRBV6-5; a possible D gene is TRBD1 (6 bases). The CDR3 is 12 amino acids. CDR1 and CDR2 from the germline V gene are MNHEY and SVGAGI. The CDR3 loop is CASSYSRTDFSF. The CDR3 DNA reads TGTGCCAGCAGTTACTCTAGGACAGACTTCTCCTTC.

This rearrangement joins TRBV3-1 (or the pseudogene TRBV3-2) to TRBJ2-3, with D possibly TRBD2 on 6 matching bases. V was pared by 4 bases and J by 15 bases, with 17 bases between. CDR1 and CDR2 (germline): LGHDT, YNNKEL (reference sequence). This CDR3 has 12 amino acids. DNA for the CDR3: TGTGCCAGCAGCCTAGGAGGGAGAAGCGCATATTTT. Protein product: CASSLGGRSAYF.

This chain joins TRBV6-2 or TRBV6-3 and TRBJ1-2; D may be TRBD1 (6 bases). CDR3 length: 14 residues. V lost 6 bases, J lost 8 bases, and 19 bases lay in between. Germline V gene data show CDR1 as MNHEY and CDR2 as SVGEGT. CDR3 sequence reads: CASSPGQTTRGYTF. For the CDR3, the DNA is TGTGCCAGCAGCCCCGGACAGACGACTCGCGGCTACACCTTC.

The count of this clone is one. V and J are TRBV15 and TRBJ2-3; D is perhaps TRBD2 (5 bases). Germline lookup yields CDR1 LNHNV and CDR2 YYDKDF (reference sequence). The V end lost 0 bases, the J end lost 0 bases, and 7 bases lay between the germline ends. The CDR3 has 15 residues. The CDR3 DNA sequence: TGTGCCACCAGCAGAGATCCGGGGAGCACAGATACGCAGTATTTT. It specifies CATSRDPGSTDTQYF.

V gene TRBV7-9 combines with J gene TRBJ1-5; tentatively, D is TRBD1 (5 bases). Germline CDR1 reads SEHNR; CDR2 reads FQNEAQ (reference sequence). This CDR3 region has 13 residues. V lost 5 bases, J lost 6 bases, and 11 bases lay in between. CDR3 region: CASSLGRGQPQHF. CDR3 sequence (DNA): TGTGCCAGCAGCCTGGGAAGGGGTCAGCCCCAGCATTTT.

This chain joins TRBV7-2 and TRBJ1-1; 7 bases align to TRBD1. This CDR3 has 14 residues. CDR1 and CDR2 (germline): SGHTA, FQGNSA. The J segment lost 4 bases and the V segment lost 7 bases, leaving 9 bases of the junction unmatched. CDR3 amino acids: CASTVNRGATEAFF. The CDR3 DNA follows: TGTGCCAGCACCGTGAACAGGGGTGCCACTGAAGCTTTCTTT.

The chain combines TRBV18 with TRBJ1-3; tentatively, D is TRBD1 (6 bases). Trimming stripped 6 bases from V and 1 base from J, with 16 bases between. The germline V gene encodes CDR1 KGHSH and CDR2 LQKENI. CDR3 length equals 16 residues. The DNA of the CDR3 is TGTGCCAGCTCTCCGTCCAGGGGCTTTTCTGGAAACACCATATATTTT. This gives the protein CASSPSRGFSGNTIYF.

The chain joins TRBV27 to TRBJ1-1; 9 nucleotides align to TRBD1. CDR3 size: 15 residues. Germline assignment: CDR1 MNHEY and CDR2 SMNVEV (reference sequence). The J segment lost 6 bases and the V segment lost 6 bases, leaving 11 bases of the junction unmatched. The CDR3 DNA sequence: TGTGCCAGCAGCCCGGGTATTCGACAGGGGGCTGAAGCTTTCTTT. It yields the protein CASSPGIRQGAEAFF.

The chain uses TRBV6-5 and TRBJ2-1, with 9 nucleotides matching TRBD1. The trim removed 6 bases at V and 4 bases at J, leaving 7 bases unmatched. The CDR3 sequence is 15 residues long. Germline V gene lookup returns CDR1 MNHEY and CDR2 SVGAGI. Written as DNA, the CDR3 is TGTGCCAGCAGGGGGGGGACAGGGAATTACAATGAGCAGTTCTTC. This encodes CASRGGTGNYNEQFF.

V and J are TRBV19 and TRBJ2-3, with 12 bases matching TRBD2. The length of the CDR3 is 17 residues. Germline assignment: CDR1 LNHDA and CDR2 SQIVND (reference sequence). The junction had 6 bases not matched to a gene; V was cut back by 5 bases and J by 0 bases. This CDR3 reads CASSLAGGFGSTDTQYF. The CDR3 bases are TGTGCCAGTAGTCTAGCGGGAGGGTTTGGGAGCACAGATACGCAGTATTTT.

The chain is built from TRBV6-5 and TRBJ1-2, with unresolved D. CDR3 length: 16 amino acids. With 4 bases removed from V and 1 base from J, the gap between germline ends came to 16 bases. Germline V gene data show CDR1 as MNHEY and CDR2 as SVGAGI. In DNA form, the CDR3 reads TGTGCCAGCAGTTGGGCAAATTCCGGAATTAACTATGGCTACACCTTC. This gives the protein CASSWANSGINYGYTF.

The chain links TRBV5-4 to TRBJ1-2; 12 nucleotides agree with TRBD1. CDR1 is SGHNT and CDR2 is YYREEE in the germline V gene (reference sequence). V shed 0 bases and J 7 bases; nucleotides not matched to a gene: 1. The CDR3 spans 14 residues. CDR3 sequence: CASSLGDRGLGYTF. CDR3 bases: TGTGCCAGCAGCTTGGGGGACAGGGGGCTTGGCTACACCTTC.

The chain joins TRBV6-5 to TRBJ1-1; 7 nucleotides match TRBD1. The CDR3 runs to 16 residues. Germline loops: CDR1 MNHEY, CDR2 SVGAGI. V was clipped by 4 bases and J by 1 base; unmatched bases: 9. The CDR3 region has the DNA TGTGCCAGCAGTTTGCTAGTGGACAGGCCGAACACTGAAGCTTTCTTT. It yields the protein CASSLLVDRPNTEAFF.

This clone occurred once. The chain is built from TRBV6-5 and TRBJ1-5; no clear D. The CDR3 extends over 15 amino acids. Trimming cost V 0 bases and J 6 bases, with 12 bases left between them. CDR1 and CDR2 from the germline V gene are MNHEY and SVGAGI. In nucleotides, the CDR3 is TGTGCCAGCAGTTACTCATCGGGTAACATTCAGCCCCAGCATTTT. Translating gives CASSYSSGNIQPQHF.

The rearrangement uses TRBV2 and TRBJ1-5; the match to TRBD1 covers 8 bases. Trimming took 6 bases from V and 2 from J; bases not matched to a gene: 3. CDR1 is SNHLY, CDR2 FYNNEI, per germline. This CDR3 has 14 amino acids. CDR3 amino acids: CASRDREGNQPQHF. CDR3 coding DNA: TGTGCCAGCAGGGACAGGGAGGGCAATCAGCCCCAGCATTTT. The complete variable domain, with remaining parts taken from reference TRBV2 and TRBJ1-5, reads EPEVTQTPSHQVTQMGQEVILRCVPISNHLYFYWYRQILGQKVEFLVSFYNNEISEKSEIFDDQFSVERPDGSNFTLKIRSTKLEDSAMYFCASRDREGNQPQHFGDGTRLSIL.

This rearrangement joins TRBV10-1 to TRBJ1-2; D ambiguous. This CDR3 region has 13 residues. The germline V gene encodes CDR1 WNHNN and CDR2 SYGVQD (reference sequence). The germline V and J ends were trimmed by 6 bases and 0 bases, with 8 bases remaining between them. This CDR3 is CASSSTPNYGYTF. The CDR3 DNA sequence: TGCGCCAGCAGCTCGACACCTAACTATGGCTACACCTTC.

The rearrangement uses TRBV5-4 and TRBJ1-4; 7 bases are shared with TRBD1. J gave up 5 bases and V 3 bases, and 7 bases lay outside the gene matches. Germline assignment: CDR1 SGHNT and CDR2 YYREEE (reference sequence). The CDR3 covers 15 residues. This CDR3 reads CASSSGGTENEKLFF. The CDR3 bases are TGTGCCAGCAGCTCCGGCGGGACAGAAAATGAAAAACTGTTTTTT.

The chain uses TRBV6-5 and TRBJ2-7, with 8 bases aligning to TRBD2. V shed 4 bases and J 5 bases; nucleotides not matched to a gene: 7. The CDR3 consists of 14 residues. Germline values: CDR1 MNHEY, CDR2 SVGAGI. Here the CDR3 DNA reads TGTGCCAGCAGTTTAAGCGGGAGCGCCCACGAGCAGTACTTC. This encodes CASSLSGSAHEQYF.

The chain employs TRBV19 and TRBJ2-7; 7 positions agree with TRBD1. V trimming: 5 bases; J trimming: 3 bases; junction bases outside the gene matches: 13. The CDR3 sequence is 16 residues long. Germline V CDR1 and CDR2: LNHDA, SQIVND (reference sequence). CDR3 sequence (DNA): TGTGCCAGTAGTGTAACCTTAGGGACAGTTGTCTACGAGCAGTACTTC. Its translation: CASSVTLGTVVYEQYF.